The T cell receptor (beta chain) described here comes from a study of cytomegalovirus exposure and HLA in healthy donors. Primers for the PCR totalled 60 Vbeta and 13 Jbeta. Only in-frame clones appear in the TCRdb table, and some are missing; sequencing was by immunoSEQ multiplex PCR. The table has around 140,000 clones, over 75% seen once. From germline, CDR1 is WNHNN and CDR2 SYGVQD (reference sequence). CDR3 length: 13 residues. The rearrangement uses TRBV10-1 and TRBJ2-5, with a tentative D call TRBD2 (6 bases). The better agreement between TRBJ2-7 and the DNA end casts doubt on the J call. Sequencing used PBMCs. The receptor comes from a woman in her forties in good health and CMV-seronegative. DNA of the CDR3: TGCGCCAGCAGTGATCCTGGGGGGTACGAGCAGTACTTC. Translating it yields CASSDPGGYEQYF.